The 7 T cell receptor beta chains below were found in one sample sequenced in a study of T cells in localized non-small cell lung cancer. Some clones are missing from TCRdb's copy, which holds only in-frame ones; the method was immunoSEQ multiplex PCR. The data show fewer than 50,000 clones, with just over 85% seen just once and roughly 5.4% held by the top ten. The starting material was peripheral blood mononuclear cells, obtained before any cancer treatment. These receptors were obtained from an older male donor with stage II lung adenocarcinoma.

This rearrangement joins TRBV5-6 to TRBJ2-3; no clear D gene. The V and J ends lost 0 bases and 7 bases respectively, with 9 bases between them. The germline CDR1 and CDR2 sequences are SGHDT and YYEEEE. The CDR3 totals 13 residues. In DNA, the CDR3 is TGTGCCAGCAGCTTGGCTTCAGCCTATACGCAGTATTTT. It yields the protein CASSLASAYTQYF.

This chain links TRBV19 with TRBJ2-7; 8 bases match TRBD1. Germline CDR1 reads LNHDA; CDR2 reads SQIVND (reference sequence). The CDR3 sequence is 15 residues long. Trimming took 6 bases from V and 1 from J; bases not matched to a gene: 8. Here the CDR3 reads CASRDRAERSYEQYF. The CDR3 region has the DNA TGTGCCAGTAGGGACAGGGCGGAGAGGTCCTACGAGCAGTACTTC.

V is TRBV6-1 and J is TRBJ1-1; TRBD1 might be the D (5 bases). The CDR3 runs 14 residues. Deletions cut 6 bases from V and 3 bases from J, with 14 bases between. From germline, CDR1 is MNHNS and CDR2 SASEGT. The CDR3 is CASRVQGRDTEAFF. Written as DNA, the CDR3 is TGTGCCAGCAGGGTTCAGGGACGGGACACTGAAGCTTTCTTT.

In DNA, the CDR3 is TGTGCCTGGAGTGGGACTAGTCTAGGAAGCGAGCAGTACTTC. This codes for CAWSGTSLGSEQYF. The chain combines TRBV30 with TRBJ2-7; 7 nucleotides agree with TRBD2. V was pared by 1 base and J by 6 bases, with 9 bases of the junction left unmatched. Germline lookup yields CDR1 GTSNPN and CDR2 SVGIG (reference sequence). This CDR3 has 14 residues.

This clone has only one observation. The CDR3 spells CASSLSGSYGYTF. The CDR3 DNA reads as TGTGCCAGCAGTTTATCAGGGAGCTATGGCTACACCTTC. The chain joins TRBV27 to TRBJ1-2; D is unclear. Trimming stripped 0 bases from V and 4 bases from J, with 6 bases between. The germline V gene encodes CDR1 MNHEY and CDR2 SMNVEV (reference sequence). The CDR3 loop spans 13 amino acids.

The chain joins TRBV4-2 to TRBJ2-7, with 14 bases identical to TRBD2. The junction had 1 base not matched to a gene; V was cut back by 4 bases and J by 2 bases. CDR1 LGHNA and CDR2 YNFKEQ come from the germline V gene. CDR3 size: 15 residues. CDR3 region: CASSRGLAGAYEQYF. The CDR3 DNA follows: TGTGCCAGCAGCCGGGGACTAGCGGGGGCCTACGAGCAGTACTTC.

The chain carries TRBV5-1 and TRBJ1-1; 9 bases align to TRBD1. V shed 0 bases and J 7 bases; nucleotides not matched to a gene: 1. This CDR3 region has 13 residues. The germline gives CDR1 SGHRS, CDR2 YFSETQ. The CDR3 nucleotides read TGCGCCAGCAGCTTGGCGACAGGGGGTGAAGCTTTCTTT. Its translation is CASSLATGGEAFF. The whole variable domain, filled in from reference TRBV5-1 and TRBJ1-1, reads KAGVTQTPRYLIKTRGQQVTLSCSPISGHRSVSWYQQTPGQGLQFLFEYFSETQRNKGNFPGRFSGRQFSNSRSEMNVSTLELGDSALYLCASSLATGGEAFFGQGTRLTVV.